Listed here are 16 T cell receptor beta chains from one sample, sequenced in a study of regulatory T cells in long-lasting Graves disease. Time point of the sample: persistent/refractory GD, antithyroid drugs over 5 years with positive TRAb. RNA from PBMCs was the source of the TCR library. Both iRepertoire HTBI primers and Arm-PCR of CDR3 regions were used to build the TCR beta libraries. TCRdb analysed the multiplex PCR reads with MiXCR anew, one entry per CDR3 protein. The table lists fewer than 400,000 distinct CDR3 sequences, around a fifth of them singletons. Here the sequenced sample was peripheral blood mononuclear cells (PBMCs), taken when the disease was refractory, from a patient treated with antithyroid drugs. Receptor source: a female donor with Graves disease.

This clonotype has at least ten counts. The CDR3 nucleotides are TGCAGCGTTGAGTTTGGGCGTGAAAAACTGTTTTTT. Amino acids: CSVEFGREKLFF. The chain carries TRBV29-1 and TRBJ1-4; D remains unclear. CDR3 length: 12 residues. The V end was cut by 3 bases, the J end by 7 bases, with 9 bases between. Germline CDR1 and CDR2: SQVTM and ANQGSEA.

This clonotype has a single count. This chain joins TRBV9 and TRBJ2-2; TRBD2 matches 8 bases. There are 17 residues in the CDR3. J was trimmed by 1 base and V by 4 bases; bases with no gene match: 9. CDR1 is SGDLS, CDR2 YYNGEE, per germline. The chain's CDR3 is CASSPSGGGRNTGELFF. The CDR3 nucleotides read TGTGCCAGCAGCCCCTCTGGCGGGGGGCGGAACACCGGGGAGCTGTTTTTT.

In the case of this clonotype: The junction does not match germline at one end; this may be a read error. The chain links TRBV7-9 to TRBJ2-5; tentatively, D is TRBD1 (6 bases). CDR1 is SEHNR, CDR2 FQNEAQ, per germline (reference sequence). CDR3 length equals 15 residues. The CDR3 DNA is TGTGCCAGCAGCTCGCCCGGACAGACCCAAGAGATCCAGTACTTC. This gives the protein CASSSPGQTQEIQYF.

There are a few counts of this clonotype. The V and J genes are TRBV6-1 and TRBJ1-5; D is undetermined. Germline V gene sequence: CDR1 MNHNS, CDR2 SASEGT. The CDR3 sequence is 16 residues long. Trimming took 7 bases from V and 0 from J, leaving 16 bases between them. DNA for the CDR3: TGTGCCAGCACGGGCAAGCTTCTGGGTAGCAATCAGCCCCAGCATTTT. It translates to CASTGKLLGSNQPQHF.

There are many counts of this clonotype. The CDR3 coding sequence is TGTGCCAGCAGCCCCTACAGGTACGCGGACACTGAAGCTTTCTTT. It yields the protein CASSPYRYADTEAFF. V usage is TRBV3-1 and J usage is TRBJ1-1, with D tentatively TRBD1 (5 bases). Trimming cost V 4 bases and J 3 bases, with 15 bases left between them. The CDR3 consists of 15 residues. Germline V gene data show CDR1 as LGHDT and CDR2 as YNNKEL (reference sequence).

This clonotype has a count of ten or more. This rearrangement joins TRBV6-2 or TRBV6-3 to TRBJ2-5; D is perhaps TRBD2 (6 bases). The CDR3 consists of 12 residues. Deletions cut 8 bases from V and 4 bases from J, with 11 bases between. CDR1 MNHEY and CDR2 SVGEGT come from the germline V gene. The CDR3 DNA follows: TGTGCCAGCCGGGGGACCGGAGAGACCCAGTACTTC. Its translation is CASRGTGETQYF.

In this sample, this clonotype turned up many times. The chain links TRBV11-2 to TRBJ1-6; 8 bases are a match to TRBD1. Germline CDR1 SGHAT, CDR2 FQNNGV. The CDR3 sequence is 20 residues long. V shed 5 bases, J shed 0 bases, and the junction held 15 bases outside the gene matches. The CDR3, as DNA: TGTGCCAGCAGCCTTTCCCAGGGACAGGACAAAAGCTCCTATAATTCACCCCTCCACTTT. Amino acids: CASSLSQGQDKSSYNSPLHF.

At least ten counts were recorded for this clonotype. The rearrangement joins TRBV28 to TRBJ2-7; no reliable D call. Germline V CDR1 and CDR2: MDHEN, SYDVKM. V shed 3 bases and J shed 12 bases, with 12 bases lying between them. This CDR3 has 11 amino acids. CDR3 in DNA: TGTGCCAGCAGTTTCGTGGGCGGTTGGTACTTC. Its translation: CASSFVGGWYF.

The chain couples TRBV4-3 to TRBJ2-2, with 7 nucleotides matching TRBD2. Unmatched junction bases numbered 6, after V lost 0 bases and J lost 5 bases. The CDR3 consists of 16 residues. Germline V gives CDR1 LGHNA, CDR2 YSLEER. For the CDR3, the DNA is TGCGCCAGCAGCCAAGAAGGGAATAGCGGGACCGGGGAGCTGTTTTTT. Translating gives CASSQEGNSGTGELFF.

In the case of this clonotype: A read error is possible here, since a much larger clone lies one base away. J is TRBJ1-2 and V is TRBV6-2 or TRBV6-3, with TRBD1 as a possible D gene (5 bases). Germline CDR1 MNHEY, CDR2 SVGEGT. The CDR3 sequence is 14 residues long. V lost 2 bases and J lost 6, with 13 bases in between. The CDR3 loop is CASSYQGLNHGYTF. CDR3 DNA: TGTGCCAGCAGTTACCAGGGTCTCAACCATGGCTACACCTTC.

This clonotype occurred many times. J is TRBJ2-7 and V is TRBV29-1, with D uncertain. Germline V lookup: CDR1 SQVTM, CDR2 ANQGSEA. Trimming removed 6 bases from V and 2 bases from J, with 8 bases in between. The length of the CDR3 is 11 residues. CDR3 in amino acids: CSVRDTYEQYF. For the CDR3, the DNA is TGCAGCGTAAGGGATACCTACGAGCAGTACTTC.

This chain links TRBV5-1 with TRBJ2-3; 10 nucleotides match TRBD2. The CDR3 totals 17 residues. Trimming cost V 4 bases and J 5 bases; bases outside gene matches: 13. Germline lookup yields CDR1 SGHRS and CDR2 YFSETQ. The CDR3 spells CASSRLLSSGSEDTQYF. DNA of the CDR3: TGCGCCAGCAGCCGCCTTCTCTCTAGCGGGAGTGAAGATACGCAGTATTTT.

This clonotype was seen more than once but under ten times. V usage is TRBV4-1 and J usage is TRBJ2-7; TRBD1 matches at 9 bases. The CDR3 extends over 14 amino acids. The trim removed 5 bases at V and 5 bases at J, leaving 7 bases unmatched. Germline V lookup: CDR1 MGHRA, CDR2 YSYEKL. CDR3 amino acids: CASSAQGALDEQYF. CDR3 bases: TGCGCCAGCAGCGCACAGGGGGCGCTGGACGAGCAGTACTTC.

The CDR3 DNA reads as TGCAGTGCTACGCGACCGGGGACGGTGAACACTGAAGCTTTCTTT. Translation gives CSATRPGTVNTEAFF. The chain couples TRBV20-1 to TRBJ1-1, with a weak D call TRBD1 (5 bases). The length of the CDR3 is 15 residues. Germline V gives CDR1 DFQATT, CDR2 SNEGSKA (reference sequence). Trimming removed 4 bases at V and 0 bases at J, with 15 bases between.

This clonotype was picked up many times. The chain employs TRBV6-1 and TRBJ2-2; D is uncertain. This CDR3 contains 17 residues. Between the trimmed V and J ends, which lost 2 bases and 6 bases, there was a span of 19 bases. Germline-derived CDR1 and CDR2 are MNHNS and SASEGT. This CDR3 is CASSEIYNSPFSGELFF. The DNA for the CDR3 is TGTGCCAGCAGTGAAATTTACAATAGTCCATTCTCCGGGGAGCTGTTTTTT.

V and J are TRBV6-2 or TRBV6-3 and TRBJ2-5; 11 nucleotides align to TRBD1. Unmatched junction bases numbered 2, after V lost 7 bases and J lost 7 bases. CDR3 size: 12 residues. Germline V gives CDR1 MNHEY, CDR2 SVGEGT. CDR3 sequence: CASTGQGATQYF. The CDR3 bases are TGTGCCAGCACAGGACAGGGGGCGACCCAGTACTTC.